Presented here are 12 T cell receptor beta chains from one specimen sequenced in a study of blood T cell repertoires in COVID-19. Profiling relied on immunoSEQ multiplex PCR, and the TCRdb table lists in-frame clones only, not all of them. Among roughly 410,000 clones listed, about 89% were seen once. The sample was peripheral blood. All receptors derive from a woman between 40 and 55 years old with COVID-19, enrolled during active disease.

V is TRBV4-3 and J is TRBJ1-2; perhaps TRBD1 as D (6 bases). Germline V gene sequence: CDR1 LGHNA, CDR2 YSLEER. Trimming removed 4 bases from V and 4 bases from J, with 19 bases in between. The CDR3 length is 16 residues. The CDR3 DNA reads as TGCGCCAGCAGCCCCATACAGGGTATCAGAGGCTATGGCTACACCTTC. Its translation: CASSPIQGIRGYGYTF.

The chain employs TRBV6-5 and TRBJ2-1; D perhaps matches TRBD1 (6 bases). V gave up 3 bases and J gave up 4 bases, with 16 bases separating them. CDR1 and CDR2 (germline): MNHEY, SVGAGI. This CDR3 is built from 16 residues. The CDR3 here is CASSYESTGSYNEQFF. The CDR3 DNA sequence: TGTGCCAGCAGTTATGAATCTACAGGGTCATACAATGAGCAGTTCTTC.

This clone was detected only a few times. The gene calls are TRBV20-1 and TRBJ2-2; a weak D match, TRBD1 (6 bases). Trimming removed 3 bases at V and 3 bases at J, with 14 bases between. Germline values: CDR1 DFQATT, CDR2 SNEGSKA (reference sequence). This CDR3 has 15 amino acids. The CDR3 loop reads CSASVTGFDTGELFF. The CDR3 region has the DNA TGCAGTGCTAGTGTCACAGGGTTCGACACCGGGGAGCTGTTTTTT.

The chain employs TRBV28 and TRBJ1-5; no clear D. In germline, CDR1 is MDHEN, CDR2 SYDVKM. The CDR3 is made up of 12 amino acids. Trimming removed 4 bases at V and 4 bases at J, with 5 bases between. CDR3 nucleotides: TGTGCCAGCAGTTACTATAATCAGCCCCAGCATTTT. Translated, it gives CASSYYNQPQHF. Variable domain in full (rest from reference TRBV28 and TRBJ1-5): DVKVTQSSRYLVKRTGEKVFLECVQDMDHENMFWYRQDPGLGLRLIYFSYDVKMKEKGDIPEGYSVSREKKERFSLILESASTNQTSMYLCASSYYNQPQHFGDGTRLSIL.

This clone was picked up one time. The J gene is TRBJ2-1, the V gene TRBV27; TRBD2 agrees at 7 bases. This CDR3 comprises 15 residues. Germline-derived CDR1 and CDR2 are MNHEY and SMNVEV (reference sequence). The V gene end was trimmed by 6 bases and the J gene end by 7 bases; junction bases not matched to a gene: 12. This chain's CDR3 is CASSLGTTIRNEQFF. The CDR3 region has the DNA TGTGCCAGCAGCCTCGGGACTACTATCAGAAATGAGCAGTTCTTC.

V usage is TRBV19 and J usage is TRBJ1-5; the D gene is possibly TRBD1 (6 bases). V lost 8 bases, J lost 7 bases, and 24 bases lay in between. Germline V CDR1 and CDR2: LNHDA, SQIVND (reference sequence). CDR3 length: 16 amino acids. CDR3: CASARFLQGVGQPQHF. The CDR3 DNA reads TGTGCCAGTGCAAGGTTTTTACAGGGTGTCGGGCAGCCCCAGCATTTT.

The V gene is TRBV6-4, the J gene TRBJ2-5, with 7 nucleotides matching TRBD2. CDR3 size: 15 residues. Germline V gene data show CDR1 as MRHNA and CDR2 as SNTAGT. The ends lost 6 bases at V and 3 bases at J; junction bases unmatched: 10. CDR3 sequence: CASRGPRGGEETQYF. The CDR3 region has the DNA TGTGCCAGCAGAGGCCCACGTGGGGGGGAAGAGACCCAGTACTTC.

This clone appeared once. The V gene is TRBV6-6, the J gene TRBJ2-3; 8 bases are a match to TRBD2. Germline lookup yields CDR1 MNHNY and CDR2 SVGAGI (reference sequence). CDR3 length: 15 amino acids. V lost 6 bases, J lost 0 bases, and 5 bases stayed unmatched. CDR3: CASRQLAASTDTQYF. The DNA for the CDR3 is TGTGCCAGCAGGCAACTAGCGGCTAGCACAGATACGCAGTATTTT.

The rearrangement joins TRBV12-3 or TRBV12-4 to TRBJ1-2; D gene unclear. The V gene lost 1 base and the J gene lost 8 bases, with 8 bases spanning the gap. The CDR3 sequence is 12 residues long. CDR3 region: CASSLGSGGYTF. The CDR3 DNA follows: TGTGCCAGCAGTTTAGGATCCGGGGGCTACACCTTC.

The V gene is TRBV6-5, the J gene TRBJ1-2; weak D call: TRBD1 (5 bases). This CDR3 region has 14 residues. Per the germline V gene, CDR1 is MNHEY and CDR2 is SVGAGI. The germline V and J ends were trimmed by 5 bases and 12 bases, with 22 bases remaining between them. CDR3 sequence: CASSPASTVILNTF. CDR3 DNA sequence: TGTGCCAGCAGTCCCGCCTCGACAGTTATACTTAACACCTTC.

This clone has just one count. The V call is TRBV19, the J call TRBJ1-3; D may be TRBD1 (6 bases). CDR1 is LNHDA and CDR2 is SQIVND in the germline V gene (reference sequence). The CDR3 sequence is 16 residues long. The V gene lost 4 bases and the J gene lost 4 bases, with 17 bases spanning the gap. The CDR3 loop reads CASSTDIRGTGNTIYF. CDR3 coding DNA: TGTGCCAGTAGTACCGACATCAGGGGAACGGGAAACACCATATATTTT.

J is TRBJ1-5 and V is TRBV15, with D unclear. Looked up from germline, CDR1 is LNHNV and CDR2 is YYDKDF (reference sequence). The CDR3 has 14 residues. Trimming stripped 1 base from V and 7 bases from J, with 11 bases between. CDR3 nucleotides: TGTGCCACCAGCAGAGTTGAGGGATTCCAGCCCCAGCATTTT. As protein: CATSRVEGFQPQHF.